These 4 T cell receptor beta chains were all obtained from the same sample, sequenced in a study of OX40 agonist ivuxolimab in advanced cancers. Sequencing used immunoSEQ multiplex PCR; TCRdb keeps in-frame clones, though not all of them. The sample lists 50,000 to 65,000 clones; around 87% were seen once. The sequencing here drew on CD4+ or CD8+ T cells sorted from blood, taken in a trial of the OX40 agonist ivuxolimab. Receptors originate from an adult with an advanced solid tumor such as melanoma, head and neck, liver or kidney cancer.

The chain recombines TRBV7-7 with TRBJ2-2, with D hard to call. Trimming removed 5 bases at V and 4 bases at J, with 14 bases between. The CDR3 has 15 residues. Per the germline V gene, CDR1 is SSHAT and CDR2 is FNYEAQ (reference sequence). CDR3 DNA: TGTGCCAGCAGCCCACTGCCCGAGGTCACCGGGGAGCTGTTTTTT. It translates to CASSPLPEVTGELFF.

V and J are TRBV28 and TRBJ1-6, with a weak D call TRBD1 (5 bases). The ends were cut back, 7 bases at V and 3 bases at J, with 10 bases in the middle. Germline V gene sequence: CDR1 MDHEN, CDR2 SYDVKM. This CDR3 has 14 amino acids. CDR3 coding DNA: TGTGCCAGCATCCACAGGCTCTATAATTCACCCCTCCACTTT. This gives the protein CASIHRLYNSPLHF.

V is TRBV30 and J is TRBJ1-5; D not certain. This CDR3 is built from 15 residues. Between the trimmed V and J ends, which lost 1 base and 2 bases, there was a span of 12 bases. The germline gives CDR1 GTSNPN, CDR2 SVGIG (reference sequence). CDR3 nucleotide sequence: TGTGCCTGGAGTGGCGGGAGGAGTGGCAATCAGCCCCAGCATTTT. This codes for CAWSGGRSGNQPQHF.

The chain is built from TRBV28 and TRBJ2-5, with TRBD1 matching 10 bases. V was clipped by 5 bases and J by 2 bases; unmatched bases: 11. The CDR3 length is 17 residues. The germline CDR1 and CDR2 sequences are MDHEN and SYDVKM. CDR3 protein: CASSPDRGTVWQETQYF. CDR3 DNA sequence: TGTGCCAGCAGTCCGGACAGGGGGACAGTATGGCAAGAGACCCAGTACTTC.